This T cell receptor beta chain comes out of a study of CD8+ T cells in alopecia areata (dated by TCRdb to 2017 to 2018). About the study as a whole: The treated patients, all with moderate-to-severe alopecia areata, were enrolled in an open-label pilot trial of oral tofacitinib given at 5 to 10 mg twice daily. Biopsies were taken from tofacitinib-treated patients at baseline and at 4 and 24 weeks of treatment, and a later scalp biopsy was taken in several of the tofacitinib-treated patients. Patients stayed on tofacitinib for 6 to 18 months and then had 6 months of follow-up off drug so that delayed response and recurrence could be assessed. On the human side, TCRbeta sequencing was run on scalp tissue and on sorted CD4+ and CD8+ peripheral blood T cells from healthy controls and from alopecia areata patients with either patchy or totalis/universalis disease. Scalp clonality was compared among normal scalp (n=4), patchy alopecia areata scalp (n=8), and alopecia totalis/universalis scalp (n=8). RNA was extracted with the PAXgene miRNA kit for fixed scalp, the miRNeasy kit for PBMCs, and the RNeasy kit for mouse skin. The SALT score, which quantifies the percentage of affected scalp surface area, was used to measure disease severity in treated patients. TCRbeta CDR3 regions were amplified by immunoSEQ multiplex PCR with 35 Vbeta forward and 13 Jbeta reverse primers. In both human patients and the C3H/HeJ mouse model, the study applied high-throughput TCRbeta sequencing to look at T cell clonal expansion in alopecia areata. Overall study results and their limits: Compared with normal scalp, lesional scalp, particularly in alopecia totalis/universalis, had higher clonality and more expanded CD8+ clones, which suggests antigenic drive. Compared with mice, TCR sequences shared between patients were less clear, possibly partly because of HLA diversity across the patient population. Tofacitinib significantly lowered scalp clonality and the number of expanded CD8+ clones among the top 100 scalp clones. Many expanded lesional clones were found to persist in scalp and blood during tofacitinib treatment, and relapse after treatment cessation may be partly explained by this persistence. Unlike mouse skin, which is dominated by gammadelta T cells, normal human skin has resident alphabeta T cells that are also sequenced, and this complicates analysis of the scalp TCR repertoire. Because the treated cohort was small and included a single nonresponder, larger studies are needed to assess links between baseline CD8+ expansion and response.

Taken with the paper, the label for treatment or condition translates to: oral pan-JAK inhibitor, 5-10 mg twice daily. Lesional scalp punch biopsies and peripheral blood were collected from alopecia areata patients. PBMCs were separated by density centrifugation and stained for CD3, CD4 and CD8, after which CD4+ and CD8+ T cells were sorted on a FACSAria. Library creation used the immunoSEQ multiplex PCR assay. For TCR sequencing, RNA was extracted from every sample and reverse transcribed into cDNA to serve as template. First-strand cDNA was synthesized using SuperScript III with a 2:1 mix of oligo-dT and random hexamers. A synthetic immune receptor repertoire was used to measure amplification bias, and any remaining bias was corrected computationally. In the paper's pipeline: Raw reads were preprocessed for error removal, and CDR3 was defined according to IMGT conventions as running from the conserved cysteine to phenylalanine. Clonality was computed as 1 minus the Shannon entropy, with the entropy normalized by log2 of the number of productive unique TCRs. Whether scalp clones were CD4 or CD8 was inferred by matching scalp TCRbeta sequences against CD4 and CD8 repertoires sorted from blood. What TCRdb holds here is the immuneACCESS table cut down to in-frame rearrangements. Part of the clones is not present; checked against another copy, under half of the missing clones reflect an unresolved V gene, and the others are unexplained. V and J calls and clone size come straight from that table; D and trimming were deduced from the DNA. This sample gives roughly 210,000 clones in total; 43% of them show up just once. Together, the top ten hold over 2% of the sample.

Concerning this clone itself: Its antigen remains undetermined. No clone much larger than this one lies a single base away; base qualities are absent.

From the cysteine through the phenylalanine, the CDR3 covers 15 amino acids. Of the read, only the CDR3 DNA is kept; its 45 bases are in frame from base 1. A distance of 17 bases separates the germline ends of V and J, which lose 2 bases and 7 bases respectively. CDR1 and CDR2 were assigned from the germline V gene (reference sequence) as MNHNY and SVGAGI. The sequenced sample was CD4+ T cells sorted from blood, obtained at roughly week 36, from a patient treated with tofacitinib. The sequence is built from TRBV6-6 and TRBJ1-2; no D gene can be assigned with confidence. This clonotype originated in a human donor with alopecia areata. The nucleotides are TGTGCCAGCAGTTACGTGGTCAGTCCTCGATCTGGCTACACCTTC. It translates to CASSYVVSPRSGYTF.